The clone carrying this TCR beta chain has at least ten counts. Its antigen remains unidentified. In TCRdb, the PCR reads were re-called with MiXCR into one record per CDR3 protein. The data contain just under 650,000 distinct CDR3 sequences, approximately 20% of them singletons. CDR3 size: 13 residues. Trimming removed 2 bases at V and 4 bases at J, with 10 bases between. CDR1 and CDR2 from the germline V gene are SGHKS and YYEKEE (reference sequence). The sample comes from a study of molecular identifiers for immune sequencing clone quantification. For the study at large: RNA, taken in replicates from approximately 20,000 or 98,000 naive CD8 cells, was split five ways, with four sequenced.

Overall study results and limits: Among effectors, clones above 20 RNA copies held over 98% of molecules; among naive cells, under 1%. In cases of identical TCR molecules sharing a barcode, highly expanded clone sizes could be underestimated.

The source of this sequence is a human donor in good health. Some libraries in this study had Jurkat cell RNA spiked in. The sample was naive CD8+ T cells from blood, with Jurkat cell RNA spiked in. The subset denotes: FACS-sorted CD8+CD4-CCR7+CD45RA+ naive T cells. The gene calls are TRBV5-5 and TRBJ2-7, with D possibly matching TRBD2 (5 bases). The CDR3 loop is CASSFGRTYEQYF. CDR3 sequence (DNA): TGTGCCAGCAGCTTTGGCAGGACTTACGAGCAGTACTTC.